The 27 T cell receptor beta chains below were found in one sample sequenced in a study of T cell responses to AZD1222 COVID-19 vaccine (dated by TCRdb to 2020 to 2023). The library was built by means of the immunoSEQ multiplex PCR assay. TCRdb retrieved this table from immuneACCESS and kept in-frame rearrangements only. Not all clones are present; in checked studies, unresolved V genes account for under half, and no reason is known for the remainder. In this sample the table shows around 70,000 clones, 86% of which occur a single time. The ten largest clonotypes hold about 2.4% of the sample. What the time point label conveys for this sample: baseline before first vaccination. The sample here was peripheral blood, taken on day 0 of AZD1222 vaccination. The receptors stem from an adult in good health.

This chain uses TRBV4-1 with TRBJ1-5, with D unresolved. Germline assignment: CDR1 MGHRA and CDR2 YSYEKL. The CDR3 is 15 residues long. Deletions cut 0 bases from V and 3 bases from J, with 9 bases between. The CDR3 sequence is CASSQDWPINQPQHF. CDR3 DNA: TGCGCCAGCAGCCAAGATTGGCCGATCAATCAGCCCCAGCATTTT.

The rearrangement uses TRBV5-4 and TRBJ2-2; 7 bases align to TRBD1. The V and J ends lost 0 bases and 5 bases, in that order; junction bases with no gene match: 7. The CDR3 sequence is 16 residues long. Germline V CDR1 and CDR2: SGHNT, YYREEE (reference sequence). The CDR3, as DNA: TGTGCCAGCAGCTTGGTACCGGGACAGCGGACCGGGGAGCTGTTTTTT. It yields the protein CASSLVPGQRTGELFF.

This clone appeared a single time. The CDR3 is CASSLAGANPGNTIYF. The DNA of the CDR3 is TGTGCCAGCAGCTTAGCAGGGGCGAATCCTGGAAACACCATATATTTT. The chain carries TRBV7-9 and TRBJ1-3, with D tentatively TRBD1 (5 bases). Trimming cost V 0 bases and J 2 bases, with 11 bases left between them. This CDR3 has 16 residues. The germline gives CDR1 SEHNR, CDR2 FQNEAQ (reference sequence). Full variable domain (remainder filled in from reference TRBV7-9 and TRBJ1-3): DTGVSQNPRHKITKRGQNVTFRCDPISEHNRLYWYRQTLGQGPEFLTYFQNEAQLEKSRLLSDRFSAERPKGSFSTLEIQRTEQGDSAMYLCASSLAGANPGNTIYFGEGSWLTVV.

CDR3 in DNA: TGTGCCACCTCAGGCGGGAGGGCCTTAGGAACAGATACGCAGTATTTT. Translation gives CATSGGRALGTDTQYF. V is TRBV24-1 and J is TRBJ2-3, with 9 nucleotides matching TRBD2. Germline loops: CDR1 KGHDR, CDR2 SFDVKD. The CDR3 totals 16 residues. Losses at the gene ends were 9 bases for V and 3 bases for J; bases not matched to a gene: 12.

The chain recombines TRBV6-2 or TRBV6-3 with TRBJ1-1; D gene uncertain. V lost 0 bases to trimming and J lost 11 bases, with 10 bases between them. This CDR3 is built from 12 residues. Germline-derived CDR1 and CDR2 are MNHEY and SVGEGT. The CDR3, as DNA: TGTGCCAGCAGTTACTCGACGACGAGGGCTTTCTTT. It translates to CASSYSTTRAFF.

The V call is TRBV3-1 (or the pseudogene TRBV3-2), the J call TRBJ1-1; D gene unclear. The CDR3 extends over 14 amino acids. Germline V CDR1 and CDR2: LGHDT, YNNKEL (reference sequence). Trimming shortened V by 3 bases and J by 1 base, and 9 bases separated the two germline ends. CDR3 sequence: CASSHRLQNTEAFF. In DNA, the CDR3 is TGTGCCAGCAGCCACCGACTCCAGAACACTGAAGCTTTCTTT.

V gene TRBV7-9 combines with J gene TRBJ1-6; D is possibly TRBD1 (5 bases). CDR1 is SEHNR, CDR2 FQNEAQ, per germline (reference sequence). CDR3 length: 15 amino acids. Trimming stripped 0 bases from V and 9 bases from J, with 12 bases between. The CDR3 bases are TGTGCCAGCAGCTTAGCGGGGGTGATTGGTTCACCCCTCCACTTT. This codes for CASSLAGVIGSPLHF.

The chain couples TRBV27 to TRBJ2-7; weak D call: TRBD2 (6 bases). Germline CDR1 and CDR2: MNHEY and SMNVEV (reference sequence). This CDR3 comprises 14 residues. V lost 7 bases and J 0 bases, leaving 13 bases between the germline ends. The CDR3 region has the DNA TGTGCCAGCACTCCCTCGGGAGCCTCCTACGAGCAGTACTTC. Translating gives CASTPSGASYEQYF.

V and J are TRBV19 and TRBJ2-1, with TRBD2 as a possible D gene (5 bases). The length of the CDR3 is 13 residues. V shed 5 bases and J shed 7 bases, with 12 bases lying between them. The germline gives CDR1 LNHDA, CDR2 SQIVND (reference sequence). CDR3 in amino acids: CASSPAPGNEQFF. The CDR3 coding sequence is TGTGCCAGTAGTCCGGCCCCGGGGAATGAGCAGTTCTTC.

The chain uses TRBV5-4 and TRBJ1-1; TRBD1 matches at 9 bases. Per germline, CDR1 SGHNT and CDR2 YYREEE (reference sequence). The CDR3 is 15 amino acids. J gave up 3 bases and V 4 bases, and 7 bases lay outside the gene matches. The CDR3 here is CASSPQGAPDTEAFF. The CDR3 bases are TGTGCCAGCAGCCCACAGGGGGCTCCCGACACTGAAGCTTTCTTT.

The chain employs TRBV5-8 and TRBJ2-1; 13 bases are a match to TRBD2. The CDR3 extends over 13 amino acids. J was trimmed by 12 bases and V by 5 bases; bases with no gene match: 5. In germline, CDR1 is SGHTS, CDR2 YDEGEE. In DNA, the CDR3 is TGTGCCAGCAGACGGACTAGCGGGAGCAGGCAGTTCTTC. Protein sequence: CASRRTSGSRQFF.

V usage is TRBV10-2 and J usage is TRBJ1-6, with no clear D. Germline values: CDR1 WSHSY, CDR2 SAAADI. Trimming shortened V by 8 bases and J by 6 bases, and 14 bases separated the two germline ends. CDR3 length: 14 amino acids. CDR3 bases: TGCGCCAGCGGAATAGGAGCGGCTAATTCACCCCTCCACTTT. Translating it yields CASGIGAANSPLHF.

The CDR3 spells CASSFTADTEAFF. CDR3 nucleotide sequence: TGCGCCAGCAGCTTCACGGCGGACACTGAAGCTTTCTTT. The chain employs TRBV5-1 and TRBJ1-1; D is undetermined. CDR3 size: 13 residues. V was pared by 2 bases and J by 3 bases, with 8 bases between. The germline CDR1 and CDR2 sequences are SGHRS and YFSETQ.

This clone is a singleton in its sample. The V gene is TRBV9, the J gene TRBJ2-5; 9 bases are a match to TRBD2. V shed 0 bases and J 4 bases; nucleotides not matched to a gene: 1. The CDR3 covers 14 residues. Germline-derived CDR1 and CDR2 are SGDLS and YYNGEE. CDR3 amino acids: CASSVGGLAETQYF. The CDR3 nucleotides read TGTGCCAGCAGCGTAGGGGGACTAGCAGAGACCCAGTACTTC.

The rearrangement uses TRBV19 and TRBJ2-1, with a possible D match to TRBD2 (6 bases). Trimming cost V 3 bases and J 5 bases, with 11 bases left between them. Per germline, CDR1 LNHDA and CDR2 SQIVND (reference sequence). The CDR3 covers 14 residues. DNA of the CDR3: TGTGCCAGTAGTATCTTCCGGGGGAACAATGAGCAGTTCTTC. Translating gives CASSIFRGNNEQFF.

The rearrangement links TRBV19 to TRBJ2-1, with 15 positions matching TRBD2. The CDR3 consists of 15 residues. Germline CDR1 is LNHDA and CDR2 is SQIVND (reference sequence). With V trimmed by 1 base and J by 13 bases, 5 bases remained unmatched. The CDR3 region has the DNA TGTGCCAGTAGTATAGTTGGGACTAGCGGGAGGAATCAGTTCTTC. Amino acid sequence: CASSIVGTSGRNQFF.

The gene calls are TRBV5-5 and TRBJ1-6; possible D gene TRBD1, 6 bases. V dropped 7 bases and J dropped 7 bases, with 18 bases sitting between them. The CDR3 covers 15 residues. Germline V gives CDR1 SGHKS, CDR2 YYEKEE (reference sequence). The CDR3 DNA sequence: TGTGCCAGCGGAGTCAGGGGAATGGGGAATTCACCCCTCCACTTT. Amino acids: CASGVRGMGNSPLHF.

The chain links TRBV5-1 to TRBJ2-5; TRBD1 aligns across 10 bases. This CDR3 spans 14 amino acids. Germline CDR1 reads SGHRS; CDR2 reads YFSETQ. V was pared by 5 bases and J by 5 bases, with 6 bases of the junction left unmatched. The CDR3 loop is CASRQGTGDETQYF. The CDR3 DNA reads TGCGCCAGCAGACAAGGGACAGGGGATGAGACCCAGTACTTC.

The V call is TRBV21-1, the J call TRBJ2-1; the D call of TRBD2 is as the table states it, not checked on the DNA. TRBV21-1 is recorded as a pseudogene. The CDR3 spans 16 residues. The CDR3 region is CASSKKGASGGREQFF. The DNA for the CDR3 is TGTGCCAGCAGCAAAAAAGGTGCTAGCGGGGGGCGTGAGCAGTTCTTC.

The V and J genes are TRBV28 and TRBJ1-5; possible D gene TRBD1, 5 bases. The V end lost 6 bases, the J end lost 7 bases, and 16 bases lay between the germline ends. The CDR3 length is 14 residues. CDR1 MDHEN and CDR2 SYDVKM come from the germline V gene. CDR3 in amino acids: CASRAPGLGQPQHF. The CDR3 nucleotides read TGTGCCAGCAGGGCCCCGGGGCTCGGACAGCCCCAGCATTTT.

The chain recombines TRBV3-1 (or the pseudogene TRBV3-2) with TRBJ1-3; the match to TRBD1 covers 8 bases. Germline assignment: CDR1 LGHDT and CDR2 YNNKEL (reference sequence). CDR3 length: 12 amino acids. V lost 5 bases, J lost 9 bases, and 3 bases stayed unmatched. The CDR3, as DNA: TGTGCCAGCAGCAGACAGGGGAGCACCATATATTTT. Translating gives CASSRQGSTIYF.

The chain links TRBV5-6 to TRBJ2-7, with D maybe TRBD1 (6 bases). The CDR3 is made up of 13 amino acids. Germline CDR1 SGHDT, CDR2 YYEEEE. Deletions cut 1 base from V and 3 bases from J, with 8 bases between. CDR3 in amino acids: CASSLQQGYEQYF. In DNA form, the CDR3 reads TGTGCCAGCAGCTTGCAACAGGGCTACGAGCAGTACTTC.

This chain links TRBV9 with TRBJ1-1, with D uncertain. The CDR3 loop spans 14 amino acids. Trimming left V 0 bases short and J 6 bases short, with 12 bases between. CDR1 SGDLS and CDR2 YYNGEE come from the germline V gene. The CDR3, as DNA: TGTGCCAGCAGCGTAGCCCCAGACAACCCTGAAGCTTTCTTT. The encoded protein is CASSVAPDNPEAFF.

The genes are TRBV9 and TRBJ1-2; weak D call: TRBD1 (5 bases). The length of the CDR3 is 16 residues. Per germline, CDR1 SGDLS and CDR2 YYNGEE. V was shortened by 3 bases and J by 5 bases, with 20 bases between the two germline ends. The CDR3 reads CASSAEARDGLYGYTF. Written as DNA, the CDR3 is TGTGCCAGCAGCGCCGAAGCCCGGGACGGACTATATGGCTACACCTTC.

J is TRBJ2-3 and V is TRBV15, with D tentatively TRBD1 (5 bases). Germline V gene sequence: CDR1 LNHNV, CDR2 YYDKDF (reference sequence). There are 13 residues in the CDR3. The germline V and J ends were trimmed by 6 bases and 5 bases, with 12 bases remaining between them. CDR3 loop: CATRGSREDTQYF. The DNA of the CDR3 is TGTGCCACCAGGGGTAGCAGGGAAGATACGCAGTATTTT. Using reference TRBV15 and TRBJ2-3 for the parts outside the CDR3, the full variable domain is DAMVIQNPRYQVTQFGKPVTLSCSQTLNHNVMYWYQQKSSQAPKLLFHYYDKDFNNEADTPDNFQSRRPNTSFCFLDIRSPGLGDTAMYLCATRGSREDTQYFGPGTRLTVL.

The V gene is TRBV2, the J gene TRBJ2-5; D is undetermined. V lost 7 bases to trimming and J lost 1 base, with 10 bases between them. Germline CDR1 and CDR2: SNHLY and FYNNEI. The CDR3 has 13 residues. The CDR3 sequence: CASTLNLQETQYF. The CDR3 DNA sequence: TGTGCCAGCACCCTAAACCTCCAAGAGACCCAGTACTTC.

The chain uses TRBV19 and TRBJ1-6, with TRBD1 identical over 9 bases. Looked up from germline, CDR1 is LNHDA and CDR2 is SQIVND (reference sequence). This CDR3 has 14 residues. V lost 7 bases, J lost 7 bases, and 5 bases stayed unmatched. CDR3 loop: CASKETGGNSPLHF. The CDR3 region has the DNA TGTGCCAGTAAGGAGACAGGGGGAAATTCACCCCTCCACTTT.